This entry lists 26 T cell receptor beta chains sequenced from one sample in a study of immune cell composition in non-small cell lung cancer. The method was immunoSEQ multiplex PCR; TCRdb's version includes in-frame clones alone and lacks a portion of them. The table shows about 4,300 clones, with under 85% occurring only once. The sequenced sample was lung tumor tissue. The receptors shown here come from a human donor with non-small cell lung cancer.

J is TRBJ1-2 and V is TRBV5-6; D ambiguous. The CDR3 has 14 amino acids. Germline V CDR1 and CDR2: SGHDT, YYEEEE. V was shortened by 2 bases and J by 2 bases, with 10 bases between the two germline ends. CDR3 region: CASSFGSINYGYTF. DNA for the CDR3: TGTGCCAGCAGCTTCGGGAGCATAAACTATGGCTACACCTTC.

The chain carries TRBV28 and TRBJ2-1; TRBD2 aligns across 7 bases. The ends lost 6 bases at V and 0 bases at J; junction bases unmatched: 2. CDR1 is MDHEN, CDR2 SYDVKM, per germline. The CDR3 spans 14 residues. The DNA of the CDR3 is TGTGCCAGCAGGTCTAGCGGCTCCTACAATGAGCAGTTCTTC. Translated: CASRSSGSYNEQFF.

V is TRBV19 and J is TRBJ2-5; 10 bases match TRBD1. The V segment lost 3 bases and the J segment 0 bases; nucleotides outside the gene matches: 1. The germline V gene encodes CDR1 LNHDA and CDR2 SQIVND (reference sequence). This CDR3 has 15 amino acids. The CDR3 protein is CASSMGQGYQETQYF. DNA for the CDR3: TGTGCCAGTAGTATGGGACAGGGGTACCAAGAGACCCAGTACTTC.

This clone was recorded only once. The V gene is TRBV4-3, the J gene TRBJ1-1; D gene ambiguous. Between the trimmed V and J ends, which lost 4 bases and 0 bases, there was a span of 9 bases. This CDR3 contains 14 residues. The germline V gene has CDR1 LGHNA and CDR2 YSLEER. The CDR3 region has the DNA TGCGCCAGCAGCCCCCAGGTTATGAACACTGAAGCTTTCTTT. It encodes CASSPQVMNTEAFF.

This chain connects TRBV6-5 to TRBJ1-4, with D perhaps matching TRBD1 (6 bases). Germline V gene data show CDR1 as MNHEY and CDR2 as SVGAGI. V lost 2 bases and J lost 5, with 12 bases in between. The CDR3 covers 15 residues. The CDR3 nucleotides are TGTGCCAGCAGTTACCGGGACATGGGGAATGAAAAACTGTTTTTT. Its protein product is CASSYRDMGNEKLFF.

This clone came up a few times. V and J are TRBV19 and TRBJ1-1; D not certain. The germline V gene has CDR1 LNHDA and CDR2 SQIVND (reference sequence). Trimming stripped 6 bases from V and 3 bases from J, with 14 bases between. The CDR3 is made up of 14 amino acids. CDR3: CASSEEDWDTEAFF. The CDR3, as DNA: TGTGCCAGTAGCGAGGAGGATTGGGACACTGAAGCTTTCTTT.

This sequence joins TRBV30 and TRBJ1-1; 9 positions agree with TRBD1. Germline-derived CDR1 and CDR2 are GTSNPN and SVGIG (reference sequence). The trim removed 2 bases at V and 5 bases at J, leaving 12 bases unmatched. The CDR3 length is 16 residues. CDR3 coding DNA: TGTGCCTGGAGTACCGGGACAGGGTTTCTAGGGACTGAAGCTTTCTTT. Translated: CAWSTGTGFLGTEAFF.

This chain joins TRBV27 and TRBJ2-3; 7 nucleotides align to TRBD2. Germline trimming cut 3 bases from V and 0 bases from J; bases unmatched to any gene: 9. CDR3 size: 17 residues. Germline CDR1 MNHEY, CDR2 SMNVEV (reference sequence). The CDR3 nucleotides read TGTGCCAGCAGTTTGAGGAGTCTAGCGGCTAGCACAGATACGCAGTATTTT. Its translation is CASSLRSLAASTDTQYF.

V is TRBV7-2 and J is TRBJ1-4, with 10 positions matching TRBD1. The CDR3 runs 16 residues. The J segment lost 8 bases and the V segment lost 5 bases, leaving 11 bases of the junction unmatched. Germline V gene lookup returns CDR1 SGHTA and CDR2 FQGNSA. CDR3 in DNA: TGTGCCAGCAGCCTCCGAACGGGACAGGGGTGGGAAAAACTGTTTTTT. It codes for CASSLRTGQGWEKLFF.

The rearrangement joins TRBV4-3 to TRBJ2-1; 8 bases fit TRBD1. The CDR3 is made up of 15 amino acids. The V gene's germline CDR1 is LGHNA and CDR2 YSLEER. V dropped 1 base and J dropped 6; count of bases not matched to a gene: 5. The CDR3 reads CASSQAGTGVNEQFF. The CDR3 bases are TGCGCCAGCAGCCAAGCAGGGACAGGCGTCAATGAGCAGTTCTTC.

The genes are TRBV7-6 and TRBJ2-2; D not certain. The V gene's germline CDR1 is SGHVS and CDR2 FNYEAQ. Trimming stripped 3 bases from V and 4 bases from J, with 9 bases between. This CDR3 comprises 14 residues. CDR3: CASSFKELTGELFF. For the CDR3, the DNA is TGTGCCAGCAGCTTTAAGGAGCTCACCGGGGAGCTGTTTTTT.

The rearrangement uses TRBV6-5 and TRBJ2-7; 7 nucleotides line up with TRBD2. The CDR3 extends over 15 amino acids. From germline, CDR1 is MNHEY and CDR2 SVGAGI. V trimming: 7 bases; J trimming: 0 bases; junction bases outside the gene matches: 9. The CDR3, as DNA: TGTGCCAGCAATCCCAGCGGGGTTTACTCCTACGAGCAGTACTTC. Its protein is CASNPSGVYSYEQYF.

The V gene is TRBV28, the J gene TRBJ1-5; no reliable D call. V was trimmed by 2 bases and J by 6 bases, leaving 20 bases between them. The germline V gene has CDR1 MDHEN and CDR2 SYDVKM. This CDR3 is built from 17 residues. The DNA of the CDR3 is TGTGCCAGCAGTTTAGAGGGTTTAGGCGGGGAAGGTCAGCCCCAGCATTTT. Residues: CASSLEGLGGEGQPQHF.

The rearrangement joins TRBV10-3 to TRBJ2-2; tentatively, D is TRBD1 (5 bases). Between the trimmed V and J ends, which lost 7 bases and 1 base, there was a span of 10 bases. CDR1 and CDR2 from the germline V gene are ENHRY and SYGVKD. The CDR3 has 14 amino acids. This CDR3 reads CAITPQGNTGELFF. Written as DNA, the CDR3 is TGTGCCATCACCCCGCAGGGGAACACCGGGGAGCTGTTTTTT.

The CDR3 region is CASRLSGTGGETQYF. DNA for the CDR3: TGTGCCAGCAGACTTTCCGGGACAGGGGGGGAGACCCAGTACTTC. The chain couples TRBV6-5 to TRBJ2-5, with 11 bases lining up with TRBD1. J lost 5 bases, V lost 6 bases, and 8 bases had no gene match. The germline CDR1 and CDR2 sequences are MNHEY and SVGAGI. The CDR3 is 15 residues long.

The V gene is TRBV6-1, the J gene TRBJ2-2; weak D call: TRBD1 (6 bases). The CDR3 has 14 amino acids. Germline CDR1 reads MNHNS; CDR2 reads SASEGT. The V gene lost 3 bases and the J gene lost 1 base, with 6 bases spanning the gap. CDR3 protein: CASSDRGNTGELFF. The CDR3 DNA is TGTGCCAGCAGTGACAGGGGGAACACCGGGGAGCTGTTTTTT.

V gene TRBV19 combines with J gene TRBJ2-2; the D gene is possibly TRBD1 (6 bases). V lost 7 bases, J lost 2 bases, and 11 bases lay in between. CDR3 length equals 14 residues. Germline V lookup: CDR1 LNHDA, CDR2 SQIVND (reference sequence). CDR3 protein: CASIEGGNTGELFF. Written as DNA, the CDR3 is TGTGCCAGTATAGAAGGGGGTAACACCGGGGAGCTGTTTTTT. The variable domain in full, completed from reference TRBV19 and TRBJ2-2, reads DGGITQSPKYLFRKEGQNVTLSCEQNLNHDAMYWYRQDPGQGLRLIYYSQIVNDFQKGDIAEGYSVSREKKESFPLTVTSAQKNPTAFYLCASIEGGNTGELFFGEGSRLTVL.

The chain employs TRBV6-5 and TRBJ2-2, with 7 bases fitting TRBD2. Germline CDR1 and CDR2: MNHEY and SVGAGI. CDR3 length equals 15 residues. With V trimmed by 6 bases and J by 1 base, 5 bases remained unmatched. As DNA, the CDR3 is TGTGCCAGCAGATGGGGCGGGGGGAACACCGGGGAGCTGTTTTTT. Translating it yields CASRWGGGNTGELFF.

This clone was seen once. The chain employs TRBV4-2 and TRBJ2-3, with 10 bases identical to TRBD2. The CDR3 runs to 15 residues. The V gene's germline CDR1 is LGHNA and CDR2 YNFKEQ. Losses at the gene ends were 0 bases for V and 4 bases for J; bases not matched to a gene: 1. The CDR3 sequence is CASSQELAGADTQYF. The CDR3 DNA follows: TGTGCCAGCAGCCAAGAGCTAGCGGGAGCAGATACGCAGTATTTT.

The rearrangement uses TRBV5-6 and TRBJ2-1; the D gene is possibly TRBD2 (5 bases). Between the trimmed V and J ends, which lost 2 bases and 2 bases, there was a span of 14 bases. The V gene's germline CDR1 is SGHDT and CDR2 YYEEEE. This CDR3 is 16 amino acids long. The CDR3 region has the DNA TGTGCCAGCAGCTTAAGGAGACTACGAACCTACAATGAGCAGTTCTTC. It encodes CASSLRRLRTYNEQFF. Supplemented by reference TRBV5-6 and TRBJ2-1, the full variable domain reads DAGVTQSPTHLIKTRGQQVTLRCSPKSGHDTVSWYQQALGQGPQFIFQYYEEEERQRGNFPDRFSGHQFPNYSSELNVNALLLGDSALYLCASSLRRLRTYNEQFFGPGTRLTVL.

The chain employs TRBV5-1 and TRBJ2-5; 7 positions match TRBD2. The CDR3 has 15 residues. The V and J ends lost 4 bases and 1 base, in that order; junction bases with no gene match: 7. Germline assignment: CDR1 SGHRS and CDR2 YFSETQ. CDR3 sequence reads: CASSNNGGTQETQYF. In nucleotides, the CDR3 is TGCGCCAGCAGCAATAACGGGGGGACCCAAGAGACCCAGTACTTC.

This clone occurred a few times. The rearrangement joins TRBV4-1 to TRBJ2-3, with 10 bases aligning to TRBD2. The CDR3 sequence is 16 residues long. Germline values: CDR1 MGHRA, CDR2 YSYEKL. Trimming cost V 4 bases and J 1 base; bases outside gene matches: 5. The CDR3 loop reads CASSRPLAGGTDTQYF. As DNA, the CDR3 is TGCGCCAGCAGCCGTCCCCTAGCGGGGGGCACAGATACGCAGTATTTT.

This clone appeared once. The chain employs TRBV9 and TRBJ2-2, with 9 bases identical to TRBD1. The CDR3 contains 15 residues. After removal of 0 bases from V and 4 bases from J, the junction contained 1 base not matched to a gene. Looked up from germline, CDR1 is SGDLS and CDR2 is YYNGEE. The CDR3 protein is CASSVGDRATGELFF. The CDR3 nucleotides read TGTGCCAGCAGCGTAGGGGACAGGGCCACCGGGGAGCTGTTTTTT.

J is TRBJ1-5 and V is TRBV30; possible D gene TRBD1, 5 bases. Germline V lookup: CDR1 GTSNPN, CDR2 SVGIG (reference sequence). This CDR3 region has 14 residues. V gave up 4 bases and J gave up 3 bases, with 13 bases separating them. Here the CDR3 reads CAWTPGDLNQPQHF. The CDR3 nucleotides read TGTGCCTGGACTCCGGGGGACCTCAATCAGCCCCAGCATTTT. Full variable domain (outside the CDR3, taken from reference TRBV30 and TRBJ1-5): SQTIHQWPATLVQPVGSPLSLECTVEGTSNPNLYWYRQAAGRGLQLLFYSVGIGQISSEVPQNLSASRPQDRQFILSSKKLLLSDSGFYLCAWTPGDLNQPQHFGDGTRLSIL.

The CDR3 DNA follows: TGTGCCTGGAACCCCACGGTTTTGGTGGATGGCTACACCTTC. It specifies CAWNPTVLVDGYTF. This chain connects TRBV30 to TRBJ1-2; D gene ambiguous. Trimming took 4 bases from V and 6 from J, leaving 18 bases between them. This CDR3 contains 14 residues. CDR1 is GTSNPN and CDR2 is SVGIG in the germline V gene (reference sequence).

The chain couples TRBV19 to TRBJ2-1, with D perhaps matching TRBD2 (5 bases). Trimming cost V 5 bases and J 5 bases, with 13 bases left between them. Germline CDR1 is LNHDA and CDR2 is SQIVND (reference sequence). The CDR3 totals 14 residues. The CDR3 loop is CASSHHLADNEQFF. CDR3 nucleotide sequence: TGTGCCAGTAGTCATCACCTAGCAGACAATGAGCAGTTCTTC. Based on the CDR3 plus reference TRBV19 and TRBJ2-1, the full variable domain is DGGITQSPKYLFRKEGQNVTLSCEQNLNHDAMYWYRQDPGQGLRLIYYSQIVNDFQKGDIAEGYSVSREKKESFPLTVTSAQKNPTAFYLCASSHHLADNEQFFGPGTRLTVL.